The TCR beta chain described here comes from a study of blood T cell repertoires in COVID-19. The overall study: From the United States, Italy and Spain came samples of acute and convalescent COVID-19.

Recruitment covered some 25 US areas and drew participants whose ages spanned 18 to 89 years. Donors in Cohort 3 who had recovered were those with two negative PCRs, healthcare professional clearance, or resolution of their symptoms. Method: immunoSEQ multiplex PCR; TCRdb's copy keeps in-frame clones and lacks some. The sample gives approximately 440,000 clones, about nine tenths of which show up once; about 0.65% is in the top ten. Germline assignment: CDR1 SGHRS and CDR2 YFSETQ. The CDR3 is 15 amino acids. With 4 bases clipped from V and 6 bases from J, the junction kept 11 bases outside the gene matches.

The specimen sequenced was PBMCs or T cells enriched from blood (not recorded which). The TCR sequence derives from a woman in her late teens or twenties who had recovered from COVID-19. V gene TRBV5-1 combines with J gene TRBJ1-2, with 8 bases identical to TRBD1. CDR3 sequence reads: CASSVTGDFYDGYTF. The CDR3 DNA reads as TGCGCCAGCAGCGTGACAGGGGATTTTTACGATGGCTACACCTTC.